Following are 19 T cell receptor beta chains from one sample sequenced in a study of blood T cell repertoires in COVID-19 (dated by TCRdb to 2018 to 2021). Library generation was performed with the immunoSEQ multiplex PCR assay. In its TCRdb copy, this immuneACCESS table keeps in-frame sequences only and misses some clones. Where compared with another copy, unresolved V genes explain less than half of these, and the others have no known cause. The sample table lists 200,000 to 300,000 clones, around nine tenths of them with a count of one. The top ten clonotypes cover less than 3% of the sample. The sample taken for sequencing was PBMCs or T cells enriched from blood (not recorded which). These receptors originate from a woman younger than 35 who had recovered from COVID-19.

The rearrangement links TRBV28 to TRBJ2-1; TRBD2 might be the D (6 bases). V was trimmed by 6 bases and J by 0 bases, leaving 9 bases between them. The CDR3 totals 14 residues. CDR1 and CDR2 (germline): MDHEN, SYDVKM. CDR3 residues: CASRGLDSYNEQFF. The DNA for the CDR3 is TGTGCCAGCAGGGGACTGGACTCCTACAATGAGCAGTTCTTC.

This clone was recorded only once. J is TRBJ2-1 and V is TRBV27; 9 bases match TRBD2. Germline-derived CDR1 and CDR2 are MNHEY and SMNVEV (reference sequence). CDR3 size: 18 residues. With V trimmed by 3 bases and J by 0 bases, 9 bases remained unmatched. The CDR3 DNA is TGTGCCAGCAGTTTTGGCGGGAGGGCCTCCCGCTCCTACAATGAGCAGTTCTTC. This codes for CASSFGGRASRSYNEQFF.

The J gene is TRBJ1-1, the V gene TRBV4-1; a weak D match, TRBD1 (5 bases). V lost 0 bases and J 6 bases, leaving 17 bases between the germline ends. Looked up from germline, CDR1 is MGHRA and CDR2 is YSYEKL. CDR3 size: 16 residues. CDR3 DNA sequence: TGCGCCAGCAGCCAAGAACCAGGGTCGGCAATCGCTGAAGCTTTCTTT. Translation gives CASSQEPGSAIAEAFF.

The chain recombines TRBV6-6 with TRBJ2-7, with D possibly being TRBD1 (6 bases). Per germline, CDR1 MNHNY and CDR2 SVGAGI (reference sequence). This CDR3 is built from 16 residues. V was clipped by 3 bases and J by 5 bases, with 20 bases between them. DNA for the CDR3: TGTGCCAGCAGTTATGGTGTGGGGGCCCAGTTCCACGAGCAGTACTTC. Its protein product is CASSYGVGAQFHEQYF.

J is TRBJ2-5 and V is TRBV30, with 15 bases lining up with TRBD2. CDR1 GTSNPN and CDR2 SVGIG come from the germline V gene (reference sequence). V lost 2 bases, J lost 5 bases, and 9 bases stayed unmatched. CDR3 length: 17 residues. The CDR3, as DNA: TGTGCCTGGAGTCGCGGACTAGCGGGGGGGATGTGGGAGACCCAGTACTTC. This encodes CAWSRGLAGGMWETQYF.

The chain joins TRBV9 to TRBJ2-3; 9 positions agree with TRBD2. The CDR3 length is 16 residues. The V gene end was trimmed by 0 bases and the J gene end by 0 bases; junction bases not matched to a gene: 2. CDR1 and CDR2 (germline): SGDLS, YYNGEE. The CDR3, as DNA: TGTGCCAGCAGCGTAGCTAGCGGGATAAGCACAGATACGCAGTATTTT. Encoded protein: CASSVASGISTDTQYF.

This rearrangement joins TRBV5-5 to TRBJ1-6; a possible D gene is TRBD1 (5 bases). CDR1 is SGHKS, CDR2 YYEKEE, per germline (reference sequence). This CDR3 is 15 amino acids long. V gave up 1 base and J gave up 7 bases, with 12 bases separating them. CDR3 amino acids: CASSLFLGGNSPLHF. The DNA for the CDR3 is TGTGCCAGCAGCTTGTTCTTGGGGGGGAATTCACCCCTCCACTTT.

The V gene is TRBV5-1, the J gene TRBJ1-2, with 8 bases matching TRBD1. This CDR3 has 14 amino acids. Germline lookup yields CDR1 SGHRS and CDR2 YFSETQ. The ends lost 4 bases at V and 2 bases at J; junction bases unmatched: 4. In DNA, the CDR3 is TGCGCCAGCAGCGACTACAGGGGGAACTATGGCTACACCTTC. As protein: CASSDYRGNYGYTF.

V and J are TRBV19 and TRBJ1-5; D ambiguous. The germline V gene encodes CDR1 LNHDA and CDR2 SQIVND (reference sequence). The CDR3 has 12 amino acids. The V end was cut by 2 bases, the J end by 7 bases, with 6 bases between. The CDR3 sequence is CASSIWSQPQHF. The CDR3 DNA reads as TGTGCCAGTAGTATATGGAGCCAGCCCCAGCATTTT.

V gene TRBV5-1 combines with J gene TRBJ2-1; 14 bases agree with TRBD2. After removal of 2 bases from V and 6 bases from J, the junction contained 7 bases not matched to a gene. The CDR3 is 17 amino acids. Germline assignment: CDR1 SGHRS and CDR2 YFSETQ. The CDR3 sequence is CASSFAGTSGGLNEQFF. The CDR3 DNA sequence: TGCGCCAGCAGCTTCGCCGGGACTAGCGGGGGTCTCAATGAGCAGTTCTTC.

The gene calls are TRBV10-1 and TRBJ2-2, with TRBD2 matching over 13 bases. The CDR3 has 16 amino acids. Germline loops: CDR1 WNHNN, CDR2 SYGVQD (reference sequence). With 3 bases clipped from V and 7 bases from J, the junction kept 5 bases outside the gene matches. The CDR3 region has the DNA TGCGCCAGCAGTGATGGACTAGCGGGAGAAGACGGGGAGCTGTTTTTT. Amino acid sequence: CASSDGLAGEDGELFF.

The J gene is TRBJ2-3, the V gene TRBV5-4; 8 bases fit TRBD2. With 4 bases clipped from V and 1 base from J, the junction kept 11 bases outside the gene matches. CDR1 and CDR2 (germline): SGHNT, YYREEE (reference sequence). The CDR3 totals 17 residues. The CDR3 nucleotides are TGTGCCAGCAGCCCGGGGGGGCCCGTTCAGGGCACAGATACGCAGTATTTT. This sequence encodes CASSPGGPVQGTDTQYF.

Here the CDR3 reads CASIPGRGGNTIYF. The CDR3 DNA reads TGTGCCAGTATCCCCGGGAGGGGTGGAAACACCATATATTTT. The J gene is TRBJ1-3, the V gene TRBV19, with TRBD1 as a possible D gene (5 bases). The V and J ends lost 7 bases and 3 bases respectively, with 13 bases between them. Germline V gene data show CDR1 as LNHDA and CDR2 as SQIVND (reference sequence). This CDR3 region has 14 residues.

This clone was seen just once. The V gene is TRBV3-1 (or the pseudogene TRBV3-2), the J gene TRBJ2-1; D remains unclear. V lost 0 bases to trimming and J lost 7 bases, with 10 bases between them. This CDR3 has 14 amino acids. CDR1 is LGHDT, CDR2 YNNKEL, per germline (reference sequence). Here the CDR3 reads CASSQESIQNEQFF. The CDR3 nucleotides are TGTGCCAGCAGCCAAGAATCGATCCAGAATGAGCAGTTCTTC.

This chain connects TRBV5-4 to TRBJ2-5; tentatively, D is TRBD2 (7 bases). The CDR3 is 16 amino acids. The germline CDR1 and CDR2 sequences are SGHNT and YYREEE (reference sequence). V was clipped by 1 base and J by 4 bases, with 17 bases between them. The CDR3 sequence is CASSLKAGARRETQYF. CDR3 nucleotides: TGTGCCAGCAGCTTGAAGGCGGGGGCTCGTAGAGAGACCCAGTACTTC.

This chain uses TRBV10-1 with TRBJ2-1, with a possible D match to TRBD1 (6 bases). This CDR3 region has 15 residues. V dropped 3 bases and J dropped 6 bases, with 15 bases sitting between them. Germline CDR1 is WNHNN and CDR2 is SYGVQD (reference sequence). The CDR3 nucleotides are TGCGCCAGCAGTGACTGGACAGACAGGACCAATGAGCAGTTCTTC. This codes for CASSDWTDRTNEQFF.

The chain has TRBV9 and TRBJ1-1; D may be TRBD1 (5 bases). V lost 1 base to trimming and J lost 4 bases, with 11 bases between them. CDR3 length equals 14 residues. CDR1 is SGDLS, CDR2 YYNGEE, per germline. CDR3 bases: TGTGCCAGCAGCGTAACTCAGGGAGGCACTGAAGCTTTCTTT. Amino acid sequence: CASSVTQGGTEAFF.

The CDR3 region has the DNA TGTGCCAGCAGCTCTCACCTTTTGTCGGGAAAAGAGACCCAGTACTTC. Amino acids: CASSSHLLSGKETQYF. This chain links TRBV7-9 with TRBJ2-5, with D perhaps TRBD2 (5 bases). The CDR3 has 16 amino acids. The germline V gene encodes CDR1 SEHNR and CDR2 FQNEAQ (reference sequence). Trimming removed 4 bases from V and 3 bases from J, with 18 bases in between.

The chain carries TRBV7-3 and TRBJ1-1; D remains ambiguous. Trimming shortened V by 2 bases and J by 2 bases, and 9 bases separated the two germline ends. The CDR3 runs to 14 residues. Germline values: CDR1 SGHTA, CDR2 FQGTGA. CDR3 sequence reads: CASSLGRGNTEAFF. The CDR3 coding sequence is TGTGCCAGCAGCTTAGGTCGGGGAAACACTGAAGCTTTCTTT.